The clone carrying this T cell receptor (beta chain) was seen once. Its target is unknown. The entry originates in a study of shared clonotypes between healthy human individuals. Study-level results: Clonotype sharing across donors was expected to vary with sequencing depth. Larger richness was generally estimated for naive than memory subsets. Non-shared clonotypes had lower generation probabilities than those shared by all four donors.

This table comes from immunoSEQ multiplex PCR, and its TCRdb copy is limited to in-frame clones, with some not included. The sample shows over a million clones, approximately 96% of them seen only once. This CDR3 contains 14 residues. The V and J ends lost 3 bases and 7 bases, in that order; junction bases with no gene match: 5. Germline CDR1 is LNHDA and CDR2 is SQIVND (reference sequence). The V call is TRBV19, the J call TRBJ1-3, with 8 positions matching TRBD1. The clonotype comes from a man aged 30 to 39 in good health. Specimen: naive CD4+ T cells sorted from blood. Subset of the sample: CD45RA+ positively selected. The CDR3 protein is CASSIQGARNTIYF. The CDR3 DNA is TGTGCCAGTAGTATCCAGGGGGCGCGGAACACCATATATTTT.